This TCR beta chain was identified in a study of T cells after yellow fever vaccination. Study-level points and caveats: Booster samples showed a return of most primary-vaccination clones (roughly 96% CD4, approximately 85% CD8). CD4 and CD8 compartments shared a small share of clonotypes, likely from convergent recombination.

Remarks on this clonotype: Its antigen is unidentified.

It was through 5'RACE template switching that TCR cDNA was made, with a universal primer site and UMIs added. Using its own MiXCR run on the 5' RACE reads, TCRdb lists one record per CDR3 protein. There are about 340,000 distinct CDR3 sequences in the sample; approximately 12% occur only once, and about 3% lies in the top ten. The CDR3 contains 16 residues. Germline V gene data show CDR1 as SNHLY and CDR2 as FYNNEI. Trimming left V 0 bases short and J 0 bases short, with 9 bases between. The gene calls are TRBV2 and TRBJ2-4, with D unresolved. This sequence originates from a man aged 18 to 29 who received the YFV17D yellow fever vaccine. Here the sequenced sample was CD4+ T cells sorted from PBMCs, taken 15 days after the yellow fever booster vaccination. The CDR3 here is CASSEALGIAKNIQYF. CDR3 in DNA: TGTGCCAGCAGTGAAGCGCTTGGTATAGCCAAAAACATTCAGTACTTC.